A selection of T cell receptor beta chains follows, all from one sample in a study of Graves' ophthalmopathy and Graves' hyperthyroidism. TCRdb reprocessed the multiplex PCR reads with MiXCR, giving one entry per CDR3 protein. The table lists around 1,000,000 distinct CDR3 sequences, 36% of them singletons, with around 10% in the top ten. The sequenced sample consisted of peripheral blood or thyroid tissue (not recorded which). The receptors come from an adult man with Graves' hyperthyroidism. The CDR3 runs from the conserved cysteine through the conserved F or W. The D gene is left open where the match is weak. The size field is filled for only some rows; it gives once, few, many or a size class.

-	TRBV7-9	TRBJ1-2	TRBD1	TGTGCCAGCAGCTTAGTCGTAGGACAGGGCCATGGCTACACCTTC	CASSLVVGQGHGYTF
-	TRBV5-1	TRBJ2-3	-	TGCGCCAGCAGCTTGGCAGGGAGTAGCACAGATACGCAGTATTTT	CASSLAGSSTDTQYF
-	TRBV4-3	TRBJ2-7	TRBD2	TGCGCCAGCAGCCAAGAGGGGACTAGTACCTACGAGCAGTACTTC	CASSQEGTSTYEQYF
few	TRBV6-5	TRBJ1-1	-	TGTGCCAGCAGCGAACAGGGATGGACTGAAGCTTTCTTT	CASSEQGWTEAFF
-	TRBV9	TRBJ2-3	TRBD1	TGTGCCAGCGCCATAGGACAGGGGACAGATACGCAGTATTTT	CASAIGQGTDTQYF
many	TRBV10-3	TRBJ2-7	TRBD1	TGTGCCATCAGTGAGCTCTGGACAGGCCTCTCCTACGAGCAGTACTTC	CAISELWTGLSYEQYF
many	TRBV5-8	TRBJ2-7	-	TGTGCCAGCATGGGTGGCGCGGACGAGCAGTACTTC	CASMGGADEQYF
-	TRBV20-1	TRBJ2-7	-	TGCAGTGCTAGAGCTTTTAGCTCTGGGACCCGCAGCTCCTACGAGCAGTACTTC	CSARAFSSGTRSSYEQYF
many	TRBV10-3	TRBJ1-2	TRBD1	TGTGCCATCAGCGCGACAGGGAGTGGCTACACCTTC	CAISATGSGYTF
once	TRBV25-1	TRBJ1-4	-	TGTGCCAGCACCCAGGGACCTGAAAAACTGTTTTTT	CASTQGPEKLFF
-	TRBV7-3	TRBJ2-2	-	TGTGCCAGCAGCTTCAGTTACGGCATGGCCGGGGAGCTGTTTTTT	CASSFSYGMAGELFF
-	TRBV2	TRBJ2-5	-	TGTGCCAGCAGCGTTGTGTCAGCGGATGGAGGGGAGACCCAGTACTTC	CASSVVSADGGETQYF
-	TRBV20-1	TRBJ1-5	-	TGCAGTGCCAGCATGGGGAATAGGGGCAATCAGCCCCAGCATTTT	CSASMGNRGNQPQHF
-	TRBV5-8	TRBJ2-7	-	TGTGCCAGCACCACACCGGCGGGGGAGCAGTACTTC	CASTTPAGEQYF
many	TRBV10-3	TRBJ1-3	-	TGTGCCATCAGCGGGCAGGGATCCGCTGGAAACACCATATATTTT	CAISGQGSAGNTIYF
-	TRBV20-1	TRBJ1-5	-	TGCAGTGCCAGTAGTATGCGCGAGGATCAGCCCCAGCATTTT	CSASSMREDQPQHF
few	TRBV15	TRBJ1-1	-	TGTGCCATCAGCAGAAGACCGAACACTGAAGCTTTCTTT	CAISRRPNTEAFF
many	TRBV20-1	TRBJ2-7	-	TGCAGTGCTGCACCCCGACAGAGCTACGAGCAGTACTTC	CSAAPRQSYEQYF
many	TRBV19	TRBJ2-2	TRBD1	TGTGCCAGTAGTACCGGACAGGCGAACACCGGGGAGCTGTTTTTT	CASSTGQANTGELFF
many	TRBV20-1	TRBJ1-1	-	TGCAGTGCTACGGCGAGAAATCATGGTGAAGCTTTCTTT	CSATARNHGEAFF
few	TRBV7-9	TRBJ2-7	-	TGTGCCAGCAGCGTAAGGGGAAACGAGCAGTACTTC	CASSVRGNEQYF
many	TRBV29-1	TRBJ2-7	TRBD1	TGCAGCGTTGAGACAGGGTTCTACGAGCAGTACTTC	CSVETGFYEQYF
few	TRBV6-5	TRBJ2-5	TRBD2	TGTGCCAGCAGTGGACTAGCGGGAGGGGGGACCCAGTACTTC	CASSGLAGGGTQYF
few	TRBV12-3/TRBV12-4	TRBJ1-2	-	TGTGCCAGCAGTTTAAGGAATCCGAGCTATGGCTACACCTTC	CASSLRNPSYGYTF
few	TRBV12-3/TRBV12-4	TRBJ1-4	-	TGTGCCAGCAGCCCCGGACAGTCAACTAATGAAAAACTGTTTTTT	CASSPGQSTNEKLFF
many	TRBV10-3	TRBJ2-7	TRBD2	TGTGCCATCAGCGATCGGGCGGGAGCGGGCTACGAGCAGTACTTC	CAISDRAGAGYEQYF
many	TRBV7-8	TRBJ1-6	-	TGTGCCAGCAGCTTACGCAGGGAGGGTTCACCCCTCCACTTT	CASSLRREGSPLHF
few	TRBV9	TRBJ1-2	TRBD1	TGTGCCAGCAGCACCCCCCAGGGGGGGTTTAACTATGGCTACACCTTC	CASSTPQGGFNYGYTF
many	TRBV28	TRBJ2-7	TRBD1	TGTGCCAGCAGCGTCGGACAGGCCGAGCAGTACTTC	CASSVGQAEQYF
many	TRBV15	TRBJ2-7	-	TGTGCCACCAGCAACGGCGCCGGGGGCAACGAGCAGTACTTC	CATSNGAGGNEQYF
many	TRBV4-3	TRBJ2-5	TRBD1	TGCGCCAGTGCTAGGGGGCTGGGAGAGACCCAGTACTTC	CASARGLGETQYF
many	TRBV7-8	TRBJ2-7	TRBD1	TGTGCCAGCAGGACTGGGACAGGCCTGACCTACGAGCAGTACTTC	CASRTGTGLTYEQYF
many	TRBV10-3	TRBJ2-7	-	TGTGCCATCAGTGATTTAGCGTTACAAAATAGAGAGCAGTACTTC	CAISDLALQNREQYF
many	TRBV9	TRBJ1-2	-	TGTGCCAGCAGCGTAGAGGCGACAGCTAACTATGGCTACACCTTC	CASSVEATANYGYTF
many	TRBV24-1	TRBJ2-5	TRBD1	TGTGCCACCAGTGACGACGGACAGGGACGGGAGACCCAGTACTTC	CATSDDGQGRETQYF
few	TRBV28	TRBJ1-2	-	TGTGCCAGCAGGGGGGTGGGCTATGGCTACACCTTC	CASRGVGYGYTF
many	TRBV5-1	TRBJ2-7	-	TGCGCCAGCAGCCAGGGGGACTCCGGCGAGCAGTACTTC	CASSQGDSGEQYF
-	TRBV29-1	TRBJ2-3	TRBD2	TGCAGCGCAGGGAGGGCAGATACGCAGTATTTT	CSAGRADTQYF
many	TRBV7-9	TRBJ2-5	TRBD1	TGTGCCAGCAGCTCTTTCGGACAGGGGGATGAGGAGACCCAGTACTTC	CASSSFGQGDEETQYF
-	TRBV7-2	TRBJ2-7	TRBD2	TGTGCCAGCAGCTCCGAGCGGGAGGACGAGCAGTACTTC	CASSSEREDEQYF
-	TRBV6-5	TRBJ1-2	-	TGTGCCAGCAGTGGGGGAGAAGGCTATGGCTACACCTTC	CASSGGEGYGYTF
-	TRBV15	TRBJ1-5	TRBD1	TGTGCCAGCAGTATCATAGGACAGGGGAGGCAGCCCCAGCATTTT	CASSIIGQGRQPQHF
many	TRBV29-1	TRBJ2-7	-	TGCAGCGTTGAAGGCCATTTTGGGCACGAGCAGTACTTC	CSVEGHFGHEQYF
many	TRBV2	TRBJ1-4	-	TGTGCCACAGGCCCATCCGCTAATGAAAAACTGTTTTTT	CATGPSANEKLFF
-	TRBV11-1	TRBJ2-7	TRBD1	TGTGCCAGCAGCTTAGACGGGACAGGGGCGAGAATCCACGAGCAGTACTTC	CASSLDGTGARIHEQYF
many	TRBV20-1	TRBJ1-5	-	TGCAGTGCTACACAGGGCAATCAGCCCCAGCATTTT	CSATQGNQPQHF
-	TRBV14	TRBJ2-7	TRBD2	TGTGCCAGCAGCCAAGTCAGAGCGGGACCGAGCTCCTACGAGCAGTACTTC	CASSQVRAGPSSYEQYF
-	TRBV25-1	TRBJ1-2	-	TGTGCCTGCAAACCATCGGGTCTCCATGGCTACACCTTC	CACKPSGLHGYTF
many	TRBV10-2	TRBJ2-7	TRBD1	TGCGCCAGCCCCGACGCGGGACAGGTACACGAGCAGTACTTC	CASPDAGQVHEQYF
-	TRBV7-8	TRBJ2-7	-	TGTGCCAGCAGCTCGCAAGACAGCCCCTACGAGCAGTACTTC	CASSSQDSPYEQYF
many	TRBV2	TRBJ1-1	-	TGTGCCAGCCCATCCCAGGGCGCAGCTTTCTTT	CASPSQGAAFF
many	TRBV2	TRBJ1-6	TRBD1	TGTGCCAGCAGTGGACAGGGAAGGAATTCACCCCTCCACTTT	CASSGQGRNSPLHF
-	TRBV11-3	TRBJ2-5	TRBD1	TGTGCCAGCAGCTTAGGCGTCGCAGGGGGCGGTGAGACCCAGTACTTC	CASSLGVAGGGETQYF
once	TRBV20-1	TRBJ2-5	TRBD1	TGCAGTTCTAGGCTACACAGGGGGCGGACGTCAGAGACCCAGTACTTC	CSSRLHRGRTSETQYF
-	TRBV7-6	TRBJ2-7	TRBD2	TGCGCCAGCAGCCAAGAGAGACTAGCGGGAGCCTACGAGCAGTACTTC	CASSQERLAGAYEQYF